The entry below describes one TCR beta chain. These data are taken from a study of cytomegalovirus exposure and HLA in healthy donors. In the study overall: Among the approximately 380 donors who were genotyped, approximately 76% fell in the genetic ancestry cluster that is associated with self-reported Caucasian donors.

CDR3 length equals 13 residues. Per the germline V gene, CDR1 is SQVTM and CDR2 is ANQGSEA. V dropped 1 base and J dropped 3 bases, with 10 bases sitting between them. PCR amplification relied on 60 Vbeta primers (plus 13 Jbeta primers). Here immunoSEQ multiplex PCR was the method, and the copy in TCRdb shows in-frame clones only, minus some. Of some 87,000 clones listed, roughly 80% are singletons. Sequenced: PBMCs. This clonotype was obtained from a woman aged 40-49 years in good health and CMV-seropositive. The J gene is TRBJ2-7, the V gene TRBV29-1; tentative D call: TRBD1 (6 bases). The CDR3 nucleotides read TGCAGCGTTGAAGCCGGACAGAGCTACGAGCAGTACTTC. This gives the protein CSVEAGQSYEQYF.